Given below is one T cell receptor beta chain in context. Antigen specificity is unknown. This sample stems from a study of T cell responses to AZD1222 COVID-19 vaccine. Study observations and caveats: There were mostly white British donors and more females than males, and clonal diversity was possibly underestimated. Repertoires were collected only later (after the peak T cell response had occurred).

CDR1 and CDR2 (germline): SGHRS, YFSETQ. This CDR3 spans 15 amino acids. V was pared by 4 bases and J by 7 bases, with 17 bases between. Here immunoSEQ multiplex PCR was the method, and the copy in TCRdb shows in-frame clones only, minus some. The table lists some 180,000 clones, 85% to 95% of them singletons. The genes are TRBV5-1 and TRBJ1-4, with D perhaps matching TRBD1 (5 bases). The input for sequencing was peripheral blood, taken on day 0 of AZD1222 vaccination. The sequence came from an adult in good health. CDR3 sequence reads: CASSKGRGSSEKLFF. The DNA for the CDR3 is TGCGCCAGCAGCAAAGGGAGGGGATCGAGTGAAAAACTGTTTTTT. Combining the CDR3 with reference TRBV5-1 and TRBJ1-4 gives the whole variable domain KAGVTQTPRYLIKTRGQQVTLSCSPISGHRSVSWYQQTPGQGLQFLFEYFSETQRNKGNFPGRFSGRQFSNSRSEMNVSTLELGDSALYLCASSKGRGSSEKLFFGSGTQLSVL.